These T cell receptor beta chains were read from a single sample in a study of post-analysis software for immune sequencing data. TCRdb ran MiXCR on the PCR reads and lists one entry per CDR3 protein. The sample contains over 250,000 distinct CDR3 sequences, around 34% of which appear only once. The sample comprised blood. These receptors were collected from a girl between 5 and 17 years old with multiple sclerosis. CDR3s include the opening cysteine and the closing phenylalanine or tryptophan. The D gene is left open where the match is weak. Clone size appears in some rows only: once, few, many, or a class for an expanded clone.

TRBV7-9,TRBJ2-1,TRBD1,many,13,TGTGCCAGCAGCCCGGGACAGTACAATGAGCAGTTCTTC,CASSPGQYNEQFF
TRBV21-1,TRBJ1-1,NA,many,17,TGTGCCAGCAGCAAATCCTCCGGGGACAGGGGACCCACTGAAGCTTTCTTT,CASSKSSGDRGPTEAFF
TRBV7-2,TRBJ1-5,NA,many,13,TGTGCCAGCAGCGTAGTATTTAATCAGCCCCAGCATTTT,CASSVVFNQPQHF
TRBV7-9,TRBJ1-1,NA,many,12,TGTGCCACCTCGCAGGGGACGACTGAAGCTTTCTTT,CATSQGTTEAFF
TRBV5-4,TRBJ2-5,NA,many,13,TGTGCCAGCAGCTTGACATTTGAAGAGACCCAGTACTTC,CASSLTFEETQYF
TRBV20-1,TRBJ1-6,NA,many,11,TGCAGTGCTAGGATTAATTCACCCCTCCACTTT,CSARINSPLHF
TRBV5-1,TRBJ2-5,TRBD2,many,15,TGCGCCAGCAGGGTACGGACTAGCTGGGAAGAGACCCAGTACTTC,CASRVRTSWEETQYF
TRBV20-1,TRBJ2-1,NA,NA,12,TGCAGTGCTAGACCTGAATACAATGAGCAGTTCTTC,CSARPEYNEQFF
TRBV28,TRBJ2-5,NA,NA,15,TGTGCCAGCAGTATACCGGGGACAAATCAAGAGACCCAGTACTTC,CASSIPGTNQETQYF
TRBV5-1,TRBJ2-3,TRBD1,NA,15,TGCGCCAGCAGCCCACAGGGGGCGATTATAGATACGCAGTATTTT,CASSPQGAIIDTQYF
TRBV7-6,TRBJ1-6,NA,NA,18,TGTGCCAGCAGCCTCAAGGGGCATGTGAGCTCCTATAATTCACCCCTCCACTTT,CASSLKGHVSSYNSPLHF
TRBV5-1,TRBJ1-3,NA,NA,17,TGCGCCAGCAGCCTGGAGGGGACACCTAGCTCTGGAAACACCATATATTTT,CASSLEGTPSSGNTIYF
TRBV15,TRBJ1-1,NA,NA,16,TGTGCCACCAGCAGAGATCTAGGACAACTGAGGACTGAAGCTTTCTTT,CATSRDLGQLRTEAFF
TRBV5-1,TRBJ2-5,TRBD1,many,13,TGCGCCAGCAGCTTACAGGGGGAAGAGACCCAGTACTTC,CASSLQGEETQYF
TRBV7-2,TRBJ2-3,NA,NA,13,TGTGCCAGCAGCTTAGACCTCGGAGATACGCAGTATTTT,CASSLDLGDTQYF
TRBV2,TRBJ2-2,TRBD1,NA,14,TGTGCCAGCAGTGAGGACAGGGACTCCGGGGAGCTGTTTTTT,CASSEDRDSGELFF